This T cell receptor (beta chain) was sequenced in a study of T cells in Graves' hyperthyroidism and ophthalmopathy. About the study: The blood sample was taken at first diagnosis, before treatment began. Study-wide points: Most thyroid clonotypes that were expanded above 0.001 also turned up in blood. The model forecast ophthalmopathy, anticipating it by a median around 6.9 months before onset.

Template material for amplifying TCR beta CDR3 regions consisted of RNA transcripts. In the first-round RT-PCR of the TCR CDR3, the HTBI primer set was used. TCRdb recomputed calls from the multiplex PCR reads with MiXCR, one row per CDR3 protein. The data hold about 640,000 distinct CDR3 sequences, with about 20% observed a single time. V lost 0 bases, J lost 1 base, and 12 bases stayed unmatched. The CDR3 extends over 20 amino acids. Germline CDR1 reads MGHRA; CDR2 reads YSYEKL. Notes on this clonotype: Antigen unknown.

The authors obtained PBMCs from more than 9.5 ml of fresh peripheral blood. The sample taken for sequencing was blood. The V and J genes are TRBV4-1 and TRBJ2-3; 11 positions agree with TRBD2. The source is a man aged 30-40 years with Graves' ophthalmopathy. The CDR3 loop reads CASSQEEFSGRAVGTDTQYF. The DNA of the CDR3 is TGCGCCAGCAGCCAAGAGGAGTTTAGCGGGAGGGCCGTGGGCACAGATACGCAGTATTTT.